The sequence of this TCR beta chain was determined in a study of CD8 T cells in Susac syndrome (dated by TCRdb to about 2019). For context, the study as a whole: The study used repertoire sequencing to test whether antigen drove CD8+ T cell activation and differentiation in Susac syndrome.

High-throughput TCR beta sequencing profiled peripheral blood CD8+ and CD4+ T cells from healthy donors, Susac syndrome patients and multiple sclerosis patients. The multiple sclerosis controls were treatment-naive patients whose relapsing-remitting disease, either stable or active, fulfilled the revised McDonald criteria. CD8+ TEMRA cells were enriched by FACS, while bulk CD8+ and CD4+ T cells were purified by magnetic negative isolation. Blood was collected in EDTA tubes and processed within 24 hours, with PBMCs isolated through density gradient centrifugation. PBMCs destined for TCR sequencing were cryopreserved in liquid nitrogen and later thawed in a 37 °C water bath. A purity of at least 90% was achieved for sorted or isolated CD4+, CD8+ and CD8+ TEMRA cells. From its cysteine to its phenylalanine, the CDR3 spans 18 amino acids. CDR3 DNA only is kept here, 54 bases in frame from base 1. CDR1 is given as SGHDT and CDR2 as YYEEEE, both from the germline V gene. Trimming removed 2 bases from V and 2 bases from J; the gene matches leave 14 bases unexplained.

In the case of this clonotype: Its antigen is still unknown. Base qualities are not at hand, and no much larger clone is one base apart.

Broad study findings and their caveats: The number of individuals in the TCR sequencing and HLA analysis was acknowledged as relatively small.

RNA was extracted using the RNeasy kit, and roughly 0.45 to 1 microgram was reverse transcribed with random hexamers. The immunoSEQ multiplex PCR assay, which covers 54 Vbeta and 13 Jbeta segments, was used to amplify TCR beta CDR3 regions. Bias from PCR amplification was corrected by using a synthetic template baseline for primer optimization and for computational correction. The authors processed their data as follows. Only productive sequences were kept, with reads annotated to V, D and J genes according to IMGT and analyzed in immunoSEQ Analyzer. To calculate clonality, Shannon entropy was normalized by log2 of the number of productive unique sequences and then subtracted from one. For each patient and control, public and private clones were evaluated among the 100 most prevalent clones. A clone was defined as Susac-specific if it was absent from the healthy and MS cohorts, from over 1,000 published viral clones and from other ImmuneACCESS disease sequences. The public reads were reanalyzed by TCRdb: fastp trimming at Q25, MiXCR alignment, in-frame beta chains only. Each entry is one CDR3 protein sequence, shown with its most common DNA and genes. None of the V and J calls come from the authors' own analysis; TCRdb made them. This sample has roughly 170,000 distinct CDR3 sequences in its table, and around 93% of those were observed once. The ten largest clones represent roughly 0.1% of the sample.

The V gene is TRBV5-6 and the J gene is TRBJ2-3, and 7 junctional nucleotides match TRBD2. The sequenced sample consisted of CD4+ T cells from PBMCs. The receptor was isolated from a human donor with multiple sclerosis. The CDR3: CASSFTQPAGRTTDTQYF. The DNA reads TGTGCCAGCAGCTTCACCCAGCCAGCGGGGCGAACCACAGATACGCAGTATTTT.